These 21 T cell receptor beta chains came from one sample sequenced in a study of blood T cell repertoires in COVID-19. Assay: immunoSEQ multiplex PCR; the TCRdb copy retains only in-frame clones and omits some. The table records 130,000 or so clones, just over 85% of them present only once. Specimen: peripheral blood. The origin of the receptors is a woman in her sixties with acute or convalescent COVID-19.

The rearrangement uses TRBV9 and TRBJ1-2; D is undetermined. CDR3 length: 14 amino acids. V was trimmed by 1 base and J by 4 bases, leaving 11 bases between them. Looked up from germline, CDR1 is SGDLS and CDR2 is YYNGEE. The CDR3 DNA reads as TGTGCCAGCAGCGTAACGGTAGGAGCCTATGGCTACACCTTC. Translating gives CASSVTVGAYGYTF.

V and J are TRBV4-1 and TRBJ1-5; D not resolved. The V and J ends lost 0 bases and 7 bases respectively, with 7 bases between them. Germline CDR1 and CDR2: MGHRA and YSYEKL. The CDR3 length is 13 residues. For the CDR3, the DNA is TGCGCCAGCAGCCAAGAGGCAATACAGCCCCAGCATTTT. Its translation is CASSQEAIQPQHF.

The CDR3 DNA reads TGCGCCAGCAGCTCTGGCCTAGGGACACCGAGCACAGATACGCAGTATTTT. It encodes CASSSGLGTPSTDTQYF. The chain carries TRBV5-1 and TRBJ2-3; weak D call: TRBD1 (6 bases). V was trimmed by 3 bases and J by 0 bases, leaving 17 bases between them. The CDR3 runs 17 residues. Germline V lookup: CDR1 SGHRS, CDR2 YFSETQ. Filled out from reference TRBV5-1 and TRBJ2-3, the complete variable domain reads KAGVTQTPRYLIKTRGQQVTLSCSPISGHRSVSWYQQTPGQGLQFLFEYFSETQRNKGNFPGRFSGRQFSNSRSEMNVSTLELGDSALYLCASSSGLGTPSTDTQYFGPGTRLTVL.

V gene TRBV12-3 or TRBV12-4 combines with J gene TRBJ1-2; maybe TRBD1 (5 bases). There are 12 residues in the CDR3. The V gene lost 4 bases and the J gene lost 5 bases, with 8 bases spanning the gap. The CDR3 protein is CASSSAGYGYTF. CDR3 sequence (DNA): TGTGCCAGCAGTTCCGCAGGGTATGGCTACACCTTC.

The chain is built from TRBV3-1 (or the pseudogene TRBV3-2) and TRBJ2-3, with D possibly being TRBD2 (7 bases). This CDR3 comprises 17 residues. The V and J ends lost 0 bases and 0 bases respectively, with 13 bases between them. The germline CDR1 and CDR2 sequences are LGHDT and YNNKEL (reference sequence). The CDR3 DNA reads TGTGCCAGCAGCCAAGATTTCGGGGGGCCGAGCACAGATACGCAGTATTTT. Amino acid sequence: CASSQDFGGPSTDTQYF.

The chain has TRBV28 and TRBJ2-2; 8 nucleotides match TRBD2. Unmatched junction bases numbered 11, after V lost 11 bases and J lost 3 bases. The germline V gene encodes CDR1 MDHEN and CDR2 SYDVKM. The CDR3 has 15 amino acids. CDR3 sequence: CAVEASGGHTGELFF. DNA for the CDR3: TGTGCCGTAGAAGCGAGCGGGGGACACACCGGGGAGCTGTTTTTT. The complete variable domain, with remaining parts taken from reference TRBV28 and TRBJ2-2, reads DVKVTQSSRYLVKRTGEKVFLECVQDMDHENMFWYRQDPGLGLRLIYFSYDVKMKEKGDIPEGYSVSREKKERFSLILESASTNQTSMYLCAVEASGGHTGELFFGEGSRLTVL.

This rearrangement joins TRBV5-4 to TRBJ1-1; D remains unclear. V lost 4 bases to trimming and J lost 5 bases, with 15 bases between them. The CDR3 contains 14 residues. The germline V gene encodes CDR1 SGHNT and CDR2 YYREEE (reference sequence). CDR3 residues: CASSPGITLTEAFF. CDR3 DNA sequence: TGTGCCAGCAGCCCCGGGATAACTCTTACTGAAGCTTTCTTT.

This chain connects TRBV2 to TRBJ2-7; 11 bases line up with TRBD1. Germline lookup yields CDR1 SNHLY and CDR2 FYNNEI. V lost 11 bases, J lost 2 bases, and 5 bases stayed unmatched. This CDR3 is built from 13 residues. Here the CDR3 reads CAGRGQGAYEQYF. The CDR3 DNA reads as TGTGCCGGACGGGGACAGGGGGCCTACGAGCAGTACTTC. The full variable domain, in which reference TRBV2 and TRBJ2-7 provide the parts outside the CDR3, is EPEVTQTPSHQVTQMGQEVILRCVPISNHLYFYWYRQILGQKVEFLVSFYNNEISEKSEIFDDQFSVERPDGSNFTLKIRSTKLEDSAMYFCAGRGQGAYEQYFGPGTRLTVT.

V gene TRBV5-8 combines with J gene TRBJ2-1, with 7 bases lining up with TRBD1. From germline, CDR1 is SGHTS and CDR2 YDEGEE. With V trimmed by 4 bases and J by 9 bases, 13 bases remained unmatched. This CDR3 spans 15 amino acids. The CDR3 loop reads CASSNERQGKSEQFF. The CDR3 region has the DNA TGTGCCAGCAGCAATGAACGACAGGGAAAAAGTGAGCAGTTCTTC.

The chain joins TRBV15 to TRBJ1-5, with D tentatively TRBD1 (6 bases). Deletions cut 0 bases from V and 1 base from J, with 7 bases between. Looked up from germline, CDR1 is LNHNV and CDR2 is YYDKDF (reference sequence). The CDR3 is 15 amino acids. CDR3 protein: CATSREGASNQPQHF. The DNA for the CDR3 is TGTGCCACCAGCAGAGAGGGGGCCAGCAATCAGCCCCAGCATTTT.

This sequence joins TRBV4-1 and TRBJ2-1, with 9 bases identical to TRBD1. Germline lookup yields CDR1 MGHRA and CDR2 YSYEKL. The CDR3 sequence is 15 residues long. Losses at the gene ends were 0 bases for V and 9 bases for J; bases not matched to a gene: 6. Here the CDR3 reads CASSQDGTGRGEQFF. The CDR3 DNA reads TGCGCCAGCAGCCAAGACGGGACAGGGAGAGGTGAGCAGTTCTTC.

The chain uses TRBV13 and TRBJ1-3; D is undetermined. Trimming pared 6 bases from V and 0 bases from J, leaving 9 bases between. Germline CDR1 and CDR2: PRHDT and FYEKMQ (reference sequence). This CDR3 has 14 amino acids. CDR3 DNA: TGTGCCAGCAGTAGACGGGGCTCTGGAAACACCATATATTTT. This sequence encodes CASSRRGSGNTIYF.

The chain employs TRBV5-6 and TRBJ2-1; TRBD2 might be the D (7 bases). The germline V and J ends were trimmed by 4 bases and 9 bases, with 32 bases remaining between them. Germline V gene lookup returns CDR1 SGHDT and CDR2 YYEEEE. This CDR3 contains 19 residues. CDR3 region: CASSRGGVEPSTVLVEQFF. CDR3 DNA: TGTGCCAGCAGCAGGGGGGGTGTCGAGCCTAGCACCGTTTTGGTTGAGCAGTTCTTC.

The chain recombines TRBV9 with TRBJ2-3, with 12 bases that match TRBD2. Germline-derived CDR1 and CDR2 are SGDLS and YYNGEE. The CDR3 covers 16 residues. The V segment lost 3 bases and the J segment 2 bases; nucleotides outside the gene matches: 4. CDR3: CASSALAGGNTDTQYF. CDR3 in DNA: TGTGCCAGCAGCGCCCTAGCGGGGGGGAACACAGATACGCAGTATTTT.

V usage is TRBV10-3 and J usage is TRBJ2-3; 9 nucleotides match TRBD2. CDR1 and CDR2 from the germline V gene are ENHRY and SYGVKD. The V segment lost 9 bases and the J segment 14 bases; nucleotides outside the gene matches: 6. There are 10 residues in the CDR3. CDR3 coding DNA: TGTGCCATAGGAGCGGGGGGCGTGTATTTT. Protein: CAIGAGGVYF.

V gene TRBV3-1 (or the pseudogene TRBV3-2) combines with J gene TRBJ1-1; D unclear. Trimming shortened V by 0 bases and J by 0 bases, and 14 bases separated the two germline ends. This CDR3 has 17 amino acids. Germline V lookup: CDR1 LGHDT, CDR2 YNNKEL (reference sequence). This CDR3 is CASSQDRRPRMNTEAFF. The CDR3, as DNA: TGTGCCAGCAGCCAAGATAGGCGGCCCCGCATGAACACTGAAGCTTTCTTT.

CDR3 region: CASSPGQFYGYTF. CDR3 sequence (DNA): TGTGCCAGCAGCCCTGGACAGTTCTATGGCTACACCTTC. The rearrangement links TRBV7-2 to TRBJ1-2; D perhaps matches TRBD1 (6 bases). There are 13 residues in the CDR3. CDR1 SGHTA and CDR2 FQGNSA come from the germline V gene. The V gene lost 5 bases and the J gene lost 4 bases, with 11 bases spanning the gap.

This chain connects TRBV7-3 to TRBJ1-1; no reliable D call. This CDR3 comprises 15 residues. Trimming pared 1 base from V and 1 base from J, leaving 10 bases between. Germline CDR1 SGHTA, CDR2 FQGTGA. CDR3 sequence reads: CASSLNPRGNTEAFF. The CDR3 coding sequence is TGTGCCAGCAGCTTAAACCCCCGGGGGAACACTGAAGCTTTCTTT.

V usage is TRBV11-3 and J usage is TRBJ2-5; 10 bases fit TRBD2. The germline V gene has CDR1 SGHNT and CDR2 YENEEA. The CDR3 consists of 16 residues. With V trimmed by 5 bases and J by 3 bases, 9 bases remained unmatched. As DNA, the CDR3 is TGTGCCAGCAGCCAGAGACTAGCGGGCGAAAAAGAGACCCAGTACTTC. Protein product: CASSQRLAGEKETQYF.

The V and J genes are TRBV19 and TRBJ2-3; 9 bases fit TRBD2. The trim removed 5 bases at V and 0 bases at J, leaving 12 bases unmatched. Germline CDR1 LNHDA, CDR2 SQIVND (reference sequence). The CDR3 spans 18 residues. The CDR3 reads CASSGGLAGTPSTDTQYF. Written as DNA, the CDR3 is TGTGCCAGTAGTGGCGGGCTAGCGGGGACTCCTAGCACAGATACGCAGTATTTT.

The rearrangement joins TRBV5-4 to TRBJ1-2, with 8 bases fitting TRBD1. The trim removed 0 bases at V and 7 bases at J, leaving 11 bases unmatched. This CDR3 comprises 16 residues. The germline CDR1 and CDR2 sequences are SGHNT and YYREEE (reference sequence). The CDR3 region is CASSLAWQGAKLGYTF. In DNA, the CDR3 is TGTGCCAGCAGCTTGGCCTGGCAGGGGGCAAAACTTGGCTACACCTTC.